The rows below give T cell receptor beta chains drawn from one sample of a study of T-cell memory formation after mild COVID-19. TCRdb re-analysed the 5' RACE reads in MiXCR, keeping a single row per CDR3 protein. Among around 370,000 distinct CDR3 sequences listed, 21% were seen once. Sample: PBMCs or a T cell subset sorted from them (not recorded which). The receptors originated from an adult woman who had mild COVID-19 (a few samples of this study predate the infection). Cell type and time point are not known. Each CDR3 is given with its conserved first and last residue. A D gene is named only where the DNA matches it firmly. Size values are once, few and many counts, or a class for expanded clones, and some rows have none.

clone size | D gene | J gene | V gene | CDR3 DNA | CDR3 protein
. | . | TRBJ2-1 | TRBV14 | TGTGCCAGCAGCCAAGCACTTACCCGTACTTGGGACAATGAGCAGTTCTTC | CASSQALTRTWDNEQFF
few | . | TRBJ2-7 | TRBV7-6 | TGTGCCAGCAGCATACAGGGCTCCGAGCAGTACTTC | CASSIQGSEQYF
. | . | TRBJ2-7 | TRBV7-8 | TGTGCCAGCAGCTTGGGGGGCTACGGATCCGGGCAGTACTTC | CASSLGGYGSGQYF
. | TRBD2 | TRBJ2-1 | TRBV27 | TGTGCCAGCAGTACGGGACTAGCGGGCAATGAGCAGTTCTTC | CASSTGLAGNEQFF
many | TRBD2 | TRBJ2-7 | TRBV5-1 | TGCGCCAGCAGCTTACCTCTAGCGGGAGGAGGCGAGCAGTACTTC | CASSLPLAGGGEQYF
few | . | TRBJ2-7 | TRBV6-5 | TGTGCCAGCAGTGCCCCGCCGCCCAGAGATTTCTACGAGCAGTACTTC | CASSAPPPRDFYEQYF
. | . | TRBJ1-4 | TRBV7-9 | TGTGCCAGCAGCTTAGGAGGCCGGTCGACTAATGAAAAACTGTTTTTT | CASSLGGRSTNEKLFF
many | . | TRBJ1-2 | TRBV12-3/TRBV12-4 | TGTGCCAGCAGTCCCCGGGGGCCGGGCTATGGCTACACCTTC | CASSPRGPGYGYTF
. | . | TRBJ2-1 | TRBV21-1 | TGTGCCACCGCAAGACAGGGGGCGAACAATGAGCAGTTCTTC | CATARQGANNEQFF
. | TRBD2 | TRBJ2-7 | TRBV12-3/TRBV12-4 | TGTGCCAGCAGCTTAGCGGGAGCTCGCGAGCAGTACTTC | CASSLAGAREQYF
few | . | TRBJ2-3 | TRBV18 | TGTGCCAGCTCACCACCGGGGATGGCAGATACGCAGTATTTT | CASSPPGMADTQYF
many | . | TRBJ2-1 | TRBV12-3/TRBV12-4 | TGTGCCAGCAGTTTCTTACGACGGGACAATGAGCAGTTCTTC | CASSFLRRDNEQFF
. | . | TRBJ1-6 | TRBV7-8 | TGTGCCAGCAGCTTAAACCCAGGATCACCCCTCCACTTT | CASSLNPGSPLHF
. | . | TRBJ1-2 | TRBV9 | TGTGCCAGCAGCCGCGACGGGGCCTATGGCTACACCTTC | CASSRDGAYGYTF
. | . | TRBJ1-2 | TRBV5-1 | TGCGCCAGCAGCTTGGAACCAGGACCCTATGGCTACACCTTC | CASSLEPGPYGYTF
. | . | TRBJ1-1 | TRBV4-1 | TGCGCCAGCAGCTGGGGGGCAGGGCCGAACACTGAAGCTTTCTTT | CASSWGAGPNTEAFF
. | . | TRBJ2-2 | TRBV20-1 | TGCAGTGCTAGAGAAGATCCGTACACCGGGGAGCTGTTTTTT | CSAREDPYTGELFF
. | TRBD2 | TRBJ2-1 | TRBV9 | TGTGCCAGCAGCGTAGCTAGCGGGGGGGCCGGGCAGTTCTTC | CASSVASGGAGQFF
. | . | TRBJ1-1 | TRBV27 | TGTGCCAGCAGTTTATTTTGGACACAGGAGTACACTGAAGCTTTCTTT | CASSLFWTQEYTEAFF
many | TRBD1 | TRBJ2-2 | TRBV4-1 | TGCGCCAGCAGCTTTGACAGGGCCCCCGGGGAGCTGTTTTTT | CASSFDRAPGELFF
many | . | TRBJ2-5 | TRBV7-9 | TGTGCCAGCAGCTTTACGGAACTAAAAGAGACCCAGTACTTC | CASSFTELKETQYF
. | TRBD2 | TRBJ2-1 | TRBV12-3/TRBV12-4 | TGTGCCAGCAGCCAAGGCACTAGCGGGCGGGGAGAGGGGAATGAGCAGTTCTTC | CASSQGTSGRGEGNEQFF